The T cell receptor (beta chain) under discussion was sequenced for a study of T cells of healthy individuals. TCRdb reanalysed the 5' RACE reads using MiXCR and keeps one entry per CDR3 protein. The data contain around 83,000 distinct CDR3 sequences, roughly 5% of them singletons. This clonotype occurred many times. The V end lost 6 bases, the J end lost 3 bases, and 14 bases lay between the germline ends. There are 15 residues in the CDR3. V is TRBV12-3 or TRBV12-4 and J is TRBJ2-2, with D possibly called TRBD1 or TRBD2 (5 bases each). This TCR was sampled from a female donor in good health. CDR3 sequence reads: CASSLRDGYTGELFF. The CDR3 DNA reads TGTGCCAGCAGCCTCCGGGACGGATACACCGGGGAGCTGTTTTTT.